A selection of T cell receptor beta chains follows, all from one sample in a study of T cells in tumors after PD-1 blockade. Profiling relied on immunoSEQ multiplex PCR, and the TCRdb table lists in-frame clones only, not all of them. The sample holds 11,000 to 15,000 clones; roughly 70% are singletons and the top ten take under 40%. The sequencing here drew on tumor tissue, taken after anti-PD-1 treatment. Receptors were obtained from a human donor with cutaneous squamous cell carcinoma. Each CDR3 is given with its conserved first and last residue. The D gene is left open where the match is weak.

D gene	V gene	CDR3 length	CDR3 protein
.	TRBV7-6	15	CASSPGTDDGYEQYF
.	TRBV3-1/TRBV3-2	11	CASSQGAEAFF
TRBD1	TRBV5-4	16	CASSQIGDRNYNEQFF
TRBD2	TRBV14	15	CASSPAGAGTGELFF
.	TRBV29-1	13	CSERKNQYTEAFF
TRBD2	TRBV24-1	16	CATSEPTSGVKNEQFF
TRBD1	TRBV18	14	CASSPGTGKYEQYF
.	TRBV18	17	CASSPRDIRQSYYGYTF
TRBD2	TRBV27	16	CASSYLAGVSTDTQYF
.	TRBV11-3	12	CASSLVSDTQYF
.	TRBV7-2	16	CASSLVFAGSDYGYTF
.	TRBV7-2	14	CASRGAASYSPLHF
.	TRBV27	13	CASSLQIVDTQYF
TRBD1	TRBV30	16	CAWSVSFRDRGREQYF
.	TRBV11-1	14	CASSSRDIKETQYF
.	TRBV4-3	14	CASSGGLSSYEQYF
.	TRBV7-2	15	CASSQLGQRQETQYF
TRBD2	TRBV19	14	CASLAGGGYNEQFF
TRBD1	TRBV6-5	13	CASGRTGGQPQHF
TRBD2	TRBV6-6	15	CASSSIAGTYNEQFF
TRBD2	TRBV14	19	CASSQPLAGGFTSTDTQYF
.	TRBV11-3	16	CASSSGGTLRTGELFF
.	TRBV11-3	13	CASSPGVQGEQFF
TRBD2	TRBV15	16	CATSTGEMGGKNIQYF
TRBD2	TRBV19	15	CASRGTSGTVDTQYF
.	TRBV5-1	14	CASSWGLAEETQYF
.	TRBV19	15	CASSIDRSSYNEQFF
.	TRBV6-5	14	CASKLRQSTYEQYF
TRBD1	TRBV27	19	CASSPWADRSVLLYNEQFF
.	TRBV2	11	CASRESETQYF
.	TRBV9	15	CASSVGTRGTDTQYF
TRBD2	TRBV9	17	CASSKRTSKLYTDTQYF
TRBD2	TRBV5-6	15	CASSFVPSGSSEQFF
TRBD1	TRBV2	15	CASRSGTGKWDTQYF
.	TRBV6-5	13	CASSDGQNYGYTF
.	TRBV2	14	CASSLQGSTGELFF
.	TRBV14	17	CASSAILGGTGANVLTF
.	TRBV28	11	CASSGITEAFF
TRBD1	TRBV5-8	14	CASSRGTGNTEAFF